This TCR beta chain was found in a study of blood T cell repertoires in COVID-19. For the study at large: COVID-19 samples from acute and convalescent phases originated in the United States, Italy and Spain. Sources were T cells, B-cell-depleted T cells, or PBMCs; the material itself was cDNA or gDNA.

CDR1 is SGHTA, CDR2 FQGNSA, per germline. V was trimmed by 3 bases and J by 8 bases, leaving 11 bases between them. The CDR3 is 13 residues long. Original methodology: Estimation of nucleated cell counts relied on the amplification of reference gene primers. Method: immunoSEQ multiplex PCR; TCRdb's copy keeps in-frame clones and lacks some. V and J calls plus clone size are reproduced from that table; the DNA served to infer D and trimming. The sample carries 100,000 to 150,000 clones, around 80% recorded once. The sequencing input was peripheral blood. The chain combines TRBV7-2 with TRBJ2-1, with D maybe TRBD2 (6 bases). The receptor was isolated from a woman aged 45-60 years with acute or convalescent COVID-19. The CDR3 sequence: CASSFGRGDEQFF. Written as DNA, the CDR3 is TGTGCCAGCAGCTTTGGGCGGGGAGATGAGCAGTTCTTC.